A single sample is the source of the 4 T cell receptor beta chains below, sequenced in a study of shared clonotypes between healthy human individuals. Clones were read by immunoSEQ multiplex PCR, and TCRdb kept only the in-frame ones, dropping some. Here the sample spans more than 1.2 million clones, about 98.5% being singletons. Material: naive CD4+ T cells sorted from blood. Sample subset: CD45RA+ positively selected. The receptors here all came from a man between 25 and 39 years old in good health.

DNA for the CDR3: TGTGCCAGCAGCGCTGGGACTACGGGTGAGACCCAGTACTTC. Translated, it gives CASSAGTTGETQYF. V and J are TRBV27 and TRBJ2-5; 7 nucleotides line up with TRBD2. In germline, CDR1 is MNHEY, CDR2 SMNVEV (reference sequence). The CDR3 sequence is 14 residues long. The trim removed 6 bases at V and 5 bases at J, leaving 9 bases unmatched.

The chain couples TRBV28 to TRBJ1-4, with unresolved D. The germline V gene has CDR1 MDHEN and CDR2 SYDVKM. The V end was cut by 7 bases, the J end by 5 bases, with 11 bases between. CDR3 length: 13 residues. The CDR3 DNA is TGTGCCAGCACAAGGACGAGAAATGAAAAACTGTTTTTT. As protein: CASTRTRNEKLFF.

This clone was recorded once. Other DNA sequences of this sample code for an identical CDR3. V and J are TRBV7-9 and TRBJ2-1; TRBD2 matches at 14 bases. The germline gives CDR1 SEHNR, CDR2 FQNEAQ (reference sequence). The length of the CDR3 is 17 residues. The V gene end was trimmed by 1 base and the J gene end by 5 bases; junction bases not matched to a gene: 4. Here the CDR3 reads CASSLGGLAGVHNEQFF. CDR3 sequence (DNA): TGTGCCAGCAGCTTAGGGGGACTAGCGGGAGTTCACAATGAGCAGTTCTTC.

This sequence joins TRBV6-5 and TRBJ2-4; the match to TRBD1 covers 8 bases. The junction had 1 base not matched to a gene; V was cut back by 6 bases and J by 0 bases. This CDR3 has 14 residues. CDR1 MNHEY and CDR2 SVGAGI come from the germline V gene. The CDR3 here is CASRDRGAKNIQYF. As DNA, the CDR3 is TGTGCCAGCAGAGACAGGGGAGCCAAAAACATTCAGTACTTC.